This TCR beta chain was identified during a study of T-cell reconstitution after alpha-beta-depleted transplantation in children. The CDR3 has 14 amino acids. V lost 6 bases and J lost 11, with 19 bases in between. The authors prepared the TCRbeta library with unique molecular identifiers. TCRdb itself ran the PCR reads through MiXCR, one entry per CDR3 protein. The sample includes hundreds of thousands of distinct CDR3 sequences, roughly 13% of them seen just once. This clonotype occurred many times. This chain links TRBV12-3 or TRBV12-4 with TRBJ1-4, with D unclear. Sequenced material: PBMCs, taken from the stem cell graft. This clonotype originated in a human donor who donated a stem cell graft to a child with Fanconi anemia. The CDR3 reads CASSPSSRSEKLFF. CDR3 DNA sequence: TGTGCCAGCAGCCCTTCGTCCAGGAGTGAGAAACTGTTTTTT.